The clone carrying this T cell receptor beta chain was recorded at least ten times. The antigen remains undetermined. CDR1 is SGHNT and CDR2 is YYREEE in the germline V gene (reference sequence). Trimming pared 6 bases from V and 0 bases from J, leaving 17 bases between. The CDR3 has 16 residues. This record belongs to a study of early T cells in non-severe SARS-CoV-2 infection. Across the whole study: With bulk RNA from unsorted whole blood as input, sequencing yielded unpaired chains. Points from the study as a whole: There was a bias toward anti-spike CD8 responses in VDJdb matching, which missed private and CD4 specificities.

Unique molecular identifiers were attached to individual cDNA molecules. TCRdb re-called the 5' RACE reads through MiXCR, storing one row per CDR3 protein. The sample has some 83,000 distinct CDR3 sequences; around 9.3% are singletons. This chain links TRBV5-4 with TRBJ2-3; tentatively, D is TRBD2 (6 bases). The input for sequencing was whole blood, taken at baseline. The sequence derives from an adult who was a healthcare worker with PCR-confirmed SARS-CoV-2 infection or an uninfected control (not recorded which). CDR3 sequence: CASIDSESGSTDTQYF. Written as DNA, the CDR3 is TGTGCCAGCATCGACTCAGAGAGCGGGAGCACAGATACGCAGTATTTT. Together with reference TRBV5-4 and TRBJ2-3, the CDR3 gives the full variable domain: ETGVTQSPTHLIKTRGQQVTLRCSSQSGHNTVSWYQQALGQGPQFIFQYYREEENGRGNFPPRFSGLQFPNYSSELNVNALELDDSALYLCASIDSESGSTDTQYFGPGTRLTVL.